Presented here are 14 T cell receptor beta chains from one specimen sequenced in a study of T-cell memory formation after mild COVID-19 (dated by TCRdb to about 2021). Library method: 5' RACE. The data were produced on an Illumina NovaSeq 6000. Using fastp trimming at Q25 and MiXCR clonotype assembly, TCRdb reanalyzed the public sequencing data and kept in-frame beta chains. One record per CDR3 amino acid sequence lists the most common genes and DNA. Counted in this sample were 130,000 to 150,000 distinct CDR3 sequences; about 19% of them appeared once. Jointly, the top ten make up about 2.3% of the sample. Specimen: PBMCs or a T cell subset sorted from them (not recorded which). These receptors were collected from an adult woman who had mild COVID-19 (a few samples of this study predate the infection). The sample titles of this study are shuffled in the database, so cell type and time point are left out; the donor was told from shared clones.

This clonotype was detected many times. The rearrangement joins TRBV30 to TRBJ2-7, with D tentatively TRBD1 (6 bases). CDR1 and CDR2 (germline): GTSNPN, SVGIG (reference sequence). The CDR3 has 12 residues. Trimming pared 3 bases from V and 3 bases from J, leaving 9 bases between. In nucleotides, the CDR3 is TGTGCCTGGAGGGGCAGGGGCTACGAGCAGTACTTC. It specifies CAWRGRGYEQYF.

This clonotype turned up a few times. The rearrangement uses TRBV7-9 and TRBJ2-7; D is tentatively TRBD1 or TRBD2 (5 bases each). Trimming cost V 5 bases and J 2 bases, with 13 bases left between them. The CDR3 has 14 amino acids. CDR1 SEHNR and CDR2 FQNEAQ come from the germline V gene (reference sequence). CDR3 in DNA: TGTGCCAGCAGCAAGACCGGGGCCACCTACGAGCAGTACTTC. As protein: CASSKTGATYEQYF.

This clonotype was picked up many times. This chain connects TRBV7-2 to TRBJ2-4; tentatively, D is TRBD1 (5 bases). The CDR3 consists of 16 residues. Trimming shortened V by 5 bases and J by 0 bases, and 14 bases separated the two germline ends. Germline lookup yields CDR1 SGHTA and CDR2 FQGNSA. The CDR3 sequence: CASSIRQTLAKNIQYF. In DNA, the CDR3 is TGTGCCAGCAGCATCCGACAGACCCTAGCCAAAAACATTCAGTACTTC. The full variable domain, its missing parts supplied by reference TRBV7-2 and TRBJ2-4, is GAGVSQSPSNKVTEKGKDVELRCDPISGHTALYWYRQSLGQGLEFLIYFQGNSAPDKSGLPSDRFSAERTGGSVSTLTIQRTQQEDSAVYLCASSIRQTLAKNIQYFGAGTRLSVL.

The table lists this clonotype with a few counts. The chain has TRBV6-6 and TRBJ2-5; TRBD1 might be the D (5 bases). V gave up 2 bases and J gave up 4 bases, with 17 bases separating them. Looked up from germline, CDR1 is MNHNY and CDR2 is SVGAGI (reference sequence). This CDR3 is built from 16 residues. The CDR3 is CASSYPQGPSGETQYF. The CDR3 DNA sequence: TGTGCCAGCAGTTACCCCCAGGGTCCCTCGGGAGAGACCCAGTACTTC.

This clonotype was recorded a few times. The genes are TRBV12-3 or TRBV12-4 and TRBJ2-2, with TRBD1 matching over 7 bases. The CDR3 consists of 14 residues. Trimming took 5 bases from V and 6 from J; bases not matched to a gene: 6. The CDR3 DNA reads as TGTGCCAGCAGTCAGACAGGGTACGCCGGGGAGCTGTTTTTT. Translated: CASSQTGYAGELFF.

This clonotype was seen repeatedly, ten times or more. The chain links TRBV7-2 to TRBJ2-7, with TRBD1 as a possible D gene (5 bases). CDR3 length: 14 amino acids. Germline V gene data show CDR1 as SGHTA and CDR2 as FQGNSA. With 5 bases removed from V and 0 bases from J, the gap between germline ends came to 11 bases. The CDR3 reads CASSLRATSYEQYF. DNA for the CDR3: TGTGCCAGCAGCCTCAGGGCGACCTCCTACGAGCAGTACTTC. Variable domain in full (rest from reference TRBV7-2 and TRBJ2-7): GAGVSQSPSNKVTEKGKDVELRCDPISGHTALYWYRQSLGQGLEFLIYFQGNSAPDKSGLPSDRFSAERTGGSVSTLTIQRTQQEDSAVYLCASSLRATSYEQYFGPGTRLTVT.

The rearrangement joins TRBV4-3 to TRBJ2-1; TRBD2 matches 8 bases. The CDR3 spans 20 residues. V shed 2 bases and J 4 bases; nucleotides not matched to a gene: 19. Germline-derived CDR1 and CDR2 are LGHNA and YSLEER. The CDR3 region is CASSQSTRTSWRVQYNEQFF. CDR3 in DNA: TGCGCCAGCAGCCAATCTACGAGGACTAGCTGGAGAGTTCAATACAATGAGCAGTTCTTC.

J is TRBJ2-1 and V is TRBV10-3, with 10 bases lining up with TRBD2. V lost 5 bases and J lost 4; bases outside the gene matches: 2. CDR3 length equals 14 residues. CDR1 and CDR2 from the germline V gene are ENHRY and SYGVKD. CDR3 loop: CAISPSGGYNEQFF. The CDR3 DNA is TGTGCCATCAGTCCTAGCGGGGGATACAATGAGCAGTTCTTC.

The chain recombines TRBV2 with TRBJ2-1, with 9 nucleotides matching TRBD2. Germline trimming cut 7 bases from V and 2 bases from J; bases unmatched to any gene: 6. This CDR3 has 15 residues. Germline values: CDR1 SNHLY, CDR2 FYNNEI. The CDR3: CASTGAGGTYNEQFF. The DNA for the CDR3 is TGTGCCAGCACCGGAGCGGGAGGCACCTACAATGAGCAGTTCTTC.

This clonotype was detected only a few times. The genes are TRBV27 and TRBJ2-7, with TRBD1 matching over 9 bases. Per germline, CDR1 MNHEY and CDR2 SMNVEV (reference sequence). V was pared by 6 bases and J by 7 bases, with 13 bases of the junction left unmatched. This CDR3 has 15 amino acids. The CDR3 loop reads CASRRRGTGTGEQYF. The CDR3 coding sequence is TGTGCCAGCAGGAGACGTGGGACAGGGACGGGGGAGCAGTACTTC.

This clonotype was observed a few times. The V call is TRBV12-3 or TRBV12-4, the J call TRBJ2-1, with 10 bases that match TRBD2. V was clipped by 6 bases and J by 7 bases; unmatched bases: 12. The CDR3 length is 16 residues. The CDR3 coding sequence is TGTGCCAGCAGCTCCCTTGTAGCGGGAGGCGGAAATGAGCAGTTCTTC. This gives the protein CASSSLVAGGGNEQFF.

This clonotype turned up a few times. The rearrangement joins TRBV6-2 or TRBV6-3 to TRBJ2-5; 7 bases are a match to TRBD1. The CDR3 runs 14 residues. Germline assignment: CDR1 MNHEY and CDR2 SVGEGT. V lost 7 bases and J lost 4; bases outside the gene matches: 9. The CDR3, as DNA: TGTGCCAGCAAGACCAGGGGGTGGCGAGAGACCCAGTACTTC. This translates into CASKTRGWRETQYF.

The genes are TRBV30 and TRBJ2-6, with D possibly matching TRBD1 (6 bases). The CDR3 length is 15 residues. Per the germline V gene, CDR1 is GTSNPN and CDR2 is SVGIG (reference sequence). V was pared by 3 bases and J by 3 bases, with 12 bases between. The chain's CDR3 is CAWSLKGVGANVLTF. The CDR3 nucleotides read TGTGCCTGGAGCCTAAAGGGGGTTGGGGCCAACGTCCTGACTTTC.

The J gene is TRBJ2-5, the V gene TRBV20-1; D possibly uses TRBD1 or TRBD2 (7 bases each). This CDR3 is built from 14 residues. Germline V gene sequence: CDR1 DFQATT, CDR2 SNEGSKA (reference sequence). The germline V and J ends were trimmed by 6 bases and 5 bases, with 19 bases remaining between them. For the CDR3, the DNA is TGCAGTGCCATCAGGGGGGGCCAGTGGGAGACCCAGTACTTC. Translated, it gives CSAIRGGQWETQYF.